This TCR beta chain emerged from a study of shared clonotypes between healthy human individuals. General observations from the study: Non-shared clonotypes had lower generation probabilities than those shared by all four donors. Sharing across four donors was highest in naive CD4 (around 5%) and lowest in memory CD8 (0.4%).

Concerning this clone itself: Its specificity is unknown.

Deep-level running was used for the assay. Generated by immunoSEQ multiplex PCR, the TCRdb table keeps only in-frame clones and is missing some. The sample yields about 1.5 million clones, 95% to 99% seen once. This CDR3 has 14 amino acids. V was trimmed by 1 base and J by 1 base, leaving 7 bases between them. The germline CDR1 and CDR2 sequences are SGHVS and FQNEAQ. Healthy and HIV-negative, the adult donors had no recent acute infections or vaccinations. The V gene is TRBV7-8, the J gene TRBJ2-5; D is perhaps TRBD1 (6 bases). The TCR originated in a man in his thirties or forties in good health. Sequencing was performed on naive CD4+ T cells sorted from blood. Indicated subset: CD45RA+ positively selected. CDR3 residues: CASSLGQAQETQYF. As DNA, the CDR3 is TGTGCCAGCAGCTTAGGACAGGCCCAAGAGACCCAGTACTTC.